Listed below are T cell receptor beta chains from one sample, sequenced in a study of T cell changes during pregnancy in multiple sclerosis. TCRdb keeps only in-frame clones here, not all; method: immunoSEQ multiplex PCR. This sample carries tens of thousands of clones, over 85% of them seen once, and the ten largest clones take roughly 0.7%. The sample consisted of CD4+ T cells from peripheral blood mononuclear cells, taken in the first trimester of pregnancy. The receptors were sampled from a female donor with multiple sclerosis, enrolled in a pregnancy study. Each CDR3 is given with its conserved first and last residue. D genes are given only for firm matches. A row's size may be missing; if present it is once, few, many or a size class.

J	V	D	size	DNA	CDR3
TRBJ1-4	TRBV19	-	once	TGTGCCAGTAGTCTTCATGAGGCAACTAATGAAAAACTGTTTTTT	CASSLHEATNEKLFF
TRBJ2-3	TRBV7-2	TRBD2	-	TGTGCCAGCAGCTGGGGACTAGCGGGAGGAGATACGCAGTATTTT	CASSWGLAGGDTQYF
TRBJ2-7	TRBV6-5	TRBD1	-	TGTGCCAGCAGTTTGGGACAGTTCACCTACGAGCAGTACTTC	CASSLGQFTYEQYF
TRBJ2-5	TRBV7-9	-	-	TGTGCCAGCAGCTTTACCGGGGAGACCCAGTACTTC	CASSFTGETQYF
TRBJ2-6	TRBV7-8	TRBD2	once	TGTGCCAGCAGCTTACCTAGCGGGACTTCTGGGGCCAACGTCCTGACTTTC	CASSLPSGTSGANVLTF
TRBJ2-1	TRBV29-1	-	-	TGCAGCGTTGAAGGGAAGCAGGGCGATTACAATGAGCAGTTCTTC	CSVEGKQGDYNEQFF
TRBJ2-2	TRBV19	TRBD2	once	TGTGCCAGTAGAAGACTAGCGGGAGGGCCTATCACCGGGGAGCTGTTTTTT	CASRRLAGGPITGELFF
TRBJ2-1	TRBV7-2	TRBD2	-	TGTGCCAGCAGCCGGACTAGCGAGCAGTTCTTC	CASSRTSEQFF
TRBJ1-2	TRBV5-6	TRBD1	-	TGTGCCAGCAGCTTCCGGGACAGGGTAAACTATGGCTACACCTTC	CASSFRDRVNYGYTF
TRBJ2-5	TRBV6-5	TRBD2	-	TGTGCCAGCAGTTACTCGAACCTAGCGGGAATAGAGACCCAGTACTTC	CASSYSNLAGIETQYF
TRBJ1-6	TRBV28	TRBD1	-	TGTGCCAGCAGTTTAAATCGACAGGGGTGGCGTGTTATGTCACCCCTCCACTTT	CASSLNRQGWRVMSPLHF
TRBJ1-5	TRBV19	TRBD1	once	TGTGCCAGTAGTACCCTCGACAGGGGGGTTAATCAGCCCCAGCATTTT	CASSTLDRGVNQPQHF
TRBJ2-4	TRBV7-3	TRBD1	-	TGTGCCAGCAGACTACCGGGACAGGGAGGTGGAACGGCCAAAAACATTCAGTACTTC	CASRLPGQGGGTAKNIQYF
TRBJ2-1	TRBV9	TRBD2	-	TGTGCCAGCAGCGTAGAGGGCGGGAGGGCCGAATCCTACAATGAGCAGTTCTTC	CASSVEGGRAESYNEQFF
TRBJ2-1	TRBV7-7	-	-	TGTGCTAGCAGCCAGGACAGCCAGCCCTACAATGAGCAGTTCTTC	CASSQDSQPYNEQFF
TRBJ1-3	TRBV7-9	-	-	TGTGCCAGCAGCCAACTGTTGGCGGGACCGGGAGACACCATATATTTT	CASSQLLAGPGDTIYF
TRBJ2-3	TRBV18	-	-	TGTGCCAGCTCACCAGCTACGGGATCGGGCACAGATACGCAGTATTTT	CASSPATGSGTDTQYF
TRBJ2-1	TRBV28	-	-	TGTGCCAGCAGTCTAACTAGTTATGAGCAGTTCTTC	CASSLTSYEQFF
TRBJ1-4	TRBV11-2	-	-	TGTGCCAGCAGCGCGGGTTCTGCAACTAATGAAAAACTGTTTTTT	CASSAGSATNEKLFF
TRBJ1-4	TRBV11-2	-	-	TGTGCCAGCAGCTTCACAGGTGGCAGTGAAAAACTGTTTTTT	CASSFTGGSEKLFF
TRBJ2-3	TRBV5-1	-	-	TGCGCCAGCAGCGGGAGAGGCACAGATACGCAGTATTTT	CASSGRGTDTQYF
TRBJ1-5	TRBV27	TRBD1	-	TGTGCCAGCAGTTTTACAGGGGCGATTCAGCCCCAGCATTTT	CASSFTGAIQPQHF
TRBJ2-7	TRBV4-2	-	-	TGTGCCAGCAGCCGGCCAGGGTCTTTCGAGCAGTACTTC	CASSRPGSFEQYF
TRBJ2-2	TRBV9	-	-	TGTGCCAGCAGCGTAGTAGGGGATTTCCGGGAGCTGTTTTTT	CASSVVGDFRELFF
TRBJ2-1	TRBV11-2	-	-	TGTGCCAGCAGCTCCGGGGGGCCCGGCAATGAGCAGTTCTTC	CASSSGGPGNEQFF
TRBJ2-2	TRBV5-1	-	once	TGCGCCAGCAGCTTGATGGGGAGCACCGGGGAGCTGTTTTTT	CASSLMGSTGELFF
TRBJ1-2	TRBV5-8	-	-	TGTGCCAGCAGCTTGGTACGGGCGGGTTATGGCTACACCTTC	CASSLVRAGYGYTF
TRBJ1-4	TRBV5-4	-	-	TGTGCCAGCAGCATATCCCCAGGGGCAACTAATGAAAAACTGTTTTTT	CASSISPGATNEKLFF
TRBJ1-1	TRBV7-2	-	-	TGTGCCGGTTCCTCTGGGGGCAGGATCACTGAAGCTTTCTTT	CAGSSGGRITEAFF
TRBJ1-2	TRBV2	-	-	TGTGCCAGCAGCCGACATGTATGGGGCTACACCTTC	CASSRHVWGYTF
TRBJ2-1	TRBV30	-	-	TGTGCCTGGAGTGTCCCCAGTGAGCAGTTCTTC	CAWSVPSEQFF
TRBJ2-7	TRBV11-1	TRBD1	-	TGTGCCAGCAGCATTACTGCCGGGACAGGGACCTACGAGCAGTACTTC	CASSITAGTGTYEQYF
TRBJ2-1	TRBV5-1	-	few	TGCGCCAGCAGCTTGGTTGCAGTTCACAGTAATGAGCAGTTCTTC	CASSLVAVHSNEQFF
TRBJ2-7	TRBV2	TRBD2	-	TGTGCCAGCAAGTGGGGCACTAGCGTCTCCTACGAGCAGTACTTC	CASKWGTSVSYEQYF
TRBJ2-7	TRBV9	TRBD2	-	TGTGCCAGCAGCGTAGGGATAGCGGGAGATTACGAGCAGTACTTC	CASSVGIAGDYEQYF
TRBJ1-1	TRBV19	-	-	TGTGCCAGTAGTATTAGTGGGACAAGGAACACTGAAGCTTTCTTT	CASSISGTRNTEAFF